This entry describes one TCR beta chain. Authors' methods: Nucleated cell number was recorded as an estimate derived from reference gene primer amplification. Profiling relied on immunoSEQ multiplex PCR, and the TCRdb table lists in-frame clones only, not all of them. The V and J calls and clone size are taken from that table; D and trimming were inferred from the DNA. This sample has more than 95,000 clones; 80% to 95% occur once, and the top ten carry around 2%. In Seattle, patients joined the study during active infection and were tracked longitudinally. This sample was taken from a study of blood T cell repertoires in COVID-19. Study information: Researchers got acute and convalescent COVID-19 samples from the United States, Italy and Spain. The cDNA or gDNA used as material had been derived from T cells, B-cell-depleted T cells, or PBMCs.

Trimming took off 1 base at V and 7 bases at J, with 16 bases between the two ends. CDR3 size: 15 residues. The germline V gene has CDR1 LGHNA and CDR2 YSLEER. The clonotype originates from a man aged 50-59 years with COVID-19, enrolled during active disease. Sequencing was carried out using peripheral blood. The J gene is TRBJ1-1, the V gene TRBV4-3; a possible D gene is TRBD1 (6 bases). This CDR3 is CASSQGTRGRGEAFF. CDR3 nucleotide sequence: TGCGCCAGCAGCCAAGGTACCAGGGGAAGGGGTGAAGCTTTCTTT.